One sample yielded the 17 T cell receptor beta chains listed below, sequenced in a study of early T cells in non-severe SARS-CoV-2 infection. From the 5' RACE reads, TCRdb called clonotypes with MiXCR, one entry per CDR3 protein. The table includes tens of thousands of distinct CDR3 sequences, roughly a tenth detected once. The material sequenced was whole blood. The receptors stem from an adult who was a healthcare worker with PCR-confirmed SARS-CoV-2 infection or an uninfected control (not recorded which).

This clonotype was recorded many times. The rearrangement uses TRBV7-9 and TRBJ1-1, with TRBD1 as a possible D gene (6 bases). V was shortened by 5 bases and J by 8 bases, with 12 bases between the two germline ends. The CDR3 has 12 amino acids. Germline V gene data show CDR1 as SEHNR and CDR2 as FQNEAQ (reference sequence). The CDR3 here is CASSPKGGEAFF. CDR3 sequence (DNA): TGTGCCAGCAGCCCAAAAGGGGGGGAAGCTTTCTTT.

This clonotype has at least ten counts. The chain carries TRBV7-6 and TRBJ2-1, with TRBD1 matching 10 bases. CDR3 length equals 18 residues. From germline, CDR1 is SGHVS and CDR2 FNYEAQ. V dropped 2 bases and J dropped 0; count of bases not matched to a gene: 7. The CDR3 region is CASSLRQGATSSYNEQFF. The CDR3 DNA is TGTGCCAGCAGCTTAAGACAGGGGGCTACGAGCTCCTACAATGAGCAGTTCTTC.

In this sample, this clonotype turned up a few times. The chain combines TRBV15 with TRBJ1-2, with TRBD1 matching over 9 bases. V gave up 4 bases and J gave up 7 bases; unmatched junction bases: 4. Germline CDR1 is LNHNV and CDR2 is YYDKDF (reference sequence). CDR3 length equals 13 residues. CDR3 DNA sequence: TGTGCCACCAGCACCGAGACAGGGGGTGGCTACACCTTC. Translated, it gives CATSTETGGGYTF.

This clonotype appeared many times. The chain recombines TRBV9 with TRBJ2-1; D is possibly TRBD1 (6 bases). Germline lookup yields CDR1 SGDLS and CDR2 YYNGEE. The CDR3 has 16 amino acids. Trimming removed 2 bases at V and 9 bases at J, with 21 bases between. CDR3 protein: CASSVNDDTGFTEQFF. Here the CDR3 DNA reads TGTGCCAGCAGCGTTAATGATGACACAGGGTTTACTGAGCAGTTCTTC. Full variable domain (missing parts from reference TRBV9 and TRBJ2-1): DSGVTQTPKHLITATGQRVTLRCSPRSGDLSVYWYQQSLDQGLQFLIQYYNGEERAKGNILERFSAQQFPDLHSELNLSSLELGDSALYFCASSVNDDTGFTEQFFGPGTRLTVL.

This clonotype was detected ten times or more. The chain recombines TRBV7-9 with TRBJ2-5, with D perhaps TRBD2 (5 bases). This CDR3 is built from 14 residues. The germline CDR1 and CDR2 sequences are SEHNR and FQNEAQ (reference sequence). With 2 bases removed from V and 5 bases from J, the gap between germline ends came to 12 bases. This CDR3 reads CASSLSGRVETQYF. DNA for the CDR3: TGTGCCAGCAGCTTAAGCGGTAGAGTGGAGACCCAGTACTTC. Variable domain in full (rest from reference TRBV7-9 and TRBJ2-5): DTGVSQNPRHKITKRGQNVTFRCDPISEHNRLYWYRQTLGQGPEFLTYFQNEAQLEKSRLLSDRFSAERPKGSFSTLEIQRTEQGDSAMYLCASSLSGRVETQYFGPGTRLLVL.

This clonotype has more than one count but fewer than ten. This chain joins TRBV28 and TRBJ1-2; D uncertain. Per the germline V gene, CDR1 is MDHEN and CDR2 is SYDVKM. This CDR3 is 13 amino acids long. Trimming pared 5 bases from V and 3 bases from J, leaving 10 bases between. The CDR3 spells CASSPPSHYGYTF. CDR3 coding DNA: TGTGCCAGCAGTCCACCCAGCCACTATGGCTACACCTTC.

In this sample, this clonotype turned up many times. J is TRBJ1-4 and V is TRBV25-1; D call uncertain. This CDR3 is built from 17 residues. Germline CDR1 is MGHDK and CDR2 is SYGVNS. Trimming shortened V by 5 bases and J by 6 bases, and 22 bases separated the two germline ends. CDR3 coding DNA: TGTGCCAGCAGTTTACCCTCCGGACCGGGTCCCGATGAAAAACTGTTTTTT. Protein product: CASSLPSGPGPDEKLFF.

As DNA, the CDR3 is TGTGCCAGCTGGGACAGGGAAGATCGGGGCTATGGCTACACCTTC. This encodes CASWDREDRGYGYTF. The genes are TRBV27 and TRBJ1-2, with TRBD1 matching 9 bases. CDR3 size: 15 residues. The germline CDR1 and CDR2 sequences are MNHEY and SMNVEV (reference sequence). The V gene end was trimmed by 8 bases and the J gene end by 4 bases; junction bases not matched to a gene: 11.

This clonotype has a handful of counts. Written as DNA, the CDR3 is TGTGCCAGCAGTGAACCGGGCTACGAGCAGTACTTC. This sequence encodes CASSEPGYEQYF. This chain joins TRBV6-1 and TRBJ2-7; D not certain. This CDR3 is built from 12 residues. V lost 2 bases, J lost 3 bases, and 5 bases lay in between. The germline V gene has CDR1 MNHNS and CDR2 SASEGT.

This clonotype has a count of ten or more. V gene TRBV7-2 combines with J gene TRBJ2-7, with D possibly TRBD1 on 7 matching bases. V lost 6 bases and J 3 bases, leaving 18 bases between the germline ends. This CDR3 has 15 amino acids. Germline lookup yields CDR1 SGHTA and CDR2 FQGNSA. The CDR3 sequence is CASRRDREPYYEQYF. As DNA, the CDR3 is TGTGCCAGCAGGCGGGACAGAGAACCATACTACGAGCAGTACTTC.

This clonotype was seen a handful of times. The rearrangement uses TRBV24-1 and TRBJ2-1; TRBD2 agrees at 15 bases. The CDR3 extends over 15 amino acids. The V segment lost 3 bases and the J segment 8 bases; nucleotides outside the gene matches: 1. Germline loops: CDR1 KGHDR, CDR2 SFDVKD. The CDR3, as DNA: TGTGCCACCAGTGATGGACTAGCGGGAGGGGATGAGCAGTTCTTC. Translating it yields CATSDGLAGGDEQFF.

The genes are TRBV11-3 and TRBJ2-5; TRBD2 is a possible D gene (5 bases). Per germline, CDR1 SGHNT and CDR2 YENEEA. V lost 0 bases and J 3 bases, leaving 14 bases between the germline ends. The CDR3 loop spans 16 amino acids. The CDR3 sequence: CASSLETPAGEETQYF. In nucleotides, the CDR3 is TGTGCCAGCAGCTTAGAAACACCAGCCGGGGAAGAGACCCAGTACTTC. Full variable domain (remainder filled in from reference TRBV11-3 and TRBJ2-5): EAGVVQSPRYKIIEKKQPVAFWCNPISGHNTLYWYLQNLGQGPELLIRYENEEAVDDSQLPKDRFSAERLKGVDSTLKIQPAELGDSAVYLCASSLETPAGEETQYFGPGTRLLVL.

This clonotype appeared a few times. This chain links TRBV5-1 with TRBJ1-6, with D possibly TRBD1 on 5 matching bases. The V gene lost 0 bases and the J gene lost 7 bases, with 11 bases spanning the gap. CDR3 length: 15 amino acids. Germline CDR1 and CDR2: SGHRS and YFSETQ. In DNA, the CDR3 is TGCGCCAGCAGCTTGGCCGGGGACCTGAATTCACCCCTCCACTTT. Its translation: CASSLAGDLNSPLHF.

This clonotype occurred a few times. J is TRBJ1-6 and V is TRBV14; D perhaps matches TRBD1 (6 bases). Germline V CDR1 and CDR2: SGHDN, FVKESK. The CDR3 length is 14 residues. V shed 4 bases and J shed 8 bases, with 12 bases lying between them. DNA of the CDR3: TGTGCCAGCAGCCTGGCAGGGGATCATTCACCCCTCCACTTT. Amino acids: CASSLAGDHSPLHF.

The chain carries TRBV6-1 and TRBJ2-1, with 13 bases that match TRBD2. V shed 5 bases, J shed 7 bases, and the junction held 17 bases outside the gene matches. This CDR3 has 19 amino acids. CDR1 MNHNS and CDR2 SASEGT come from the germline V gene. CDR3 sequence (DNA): TGTGCCAGCAGTACTAGCGGGGGGGAAACCCCAAGCTGGTGGAATGAGCAGTTCTTC. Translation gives CASSTSGGETPSWWNEQFF.

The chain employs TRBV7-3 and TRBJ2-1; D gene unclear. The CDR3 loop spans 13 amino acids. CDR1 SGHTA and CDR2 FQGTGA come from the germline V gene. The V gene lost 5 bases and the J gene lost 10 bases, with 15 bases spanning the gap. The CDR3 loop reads CASSARREGEQFF. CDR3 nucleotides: TGTGCCAGCAGCGCACGACGCGAAGGGGAGCAGTTCTTC.

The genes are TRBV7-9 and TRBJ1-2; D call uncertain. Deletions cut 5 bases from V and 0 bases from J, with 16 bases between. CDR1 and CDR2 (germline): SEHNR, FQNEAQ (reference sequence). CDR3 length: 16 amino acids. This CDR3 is CASSPAMRTANYGYTF. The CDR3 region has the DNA TGTGCCAGCAGCCCTGCTATGAGGACGGCTAACTATGGCTACACCTTC.